This TCR beta chain appears in the sequencing data of a study of beta chain features in type 1 diabetes. Study summary: Researchers looked at roughly 110 million sorted cells across all samples.

The germline CDR1 and CDR2 sequences are SQVTM and ANQGSEA. The CDR3 has 17 residues. After removal of 4 bases from V and 1 base from J, the junction contained 11 bases not matched to a gene. Study-level findings and limits: Shortening that was moderate but significant affected the TCRB CDR3s of Type 1 diabetes patients in all four CD4+ subsets.

Every single donor gave one heparinised blood draw, and these averaged about 100 mL. A remark on this clone: Its antigen is undetermined.

As every portion of the isolated RNA was reverse transcribed, the sequencing read expressed TCRB transcripts. Clones were read by immunoSEQ multiplex PCR, and TCRdb kept only the in-frame ones, dropping some. The repertoire holds under 300,000 clones, with more than 15% as singletons. Source material: naive CD4+ T cells from blood. This TCR derives from a man aged 30-40 years with type 1 diabetes. V usage is TRBV29-1 and J usage is TRBJ2-1; TRBD2 agrees at 9 bases. The CDR3 nucleotides are TGCAGCGTTGGTGAACCGGGACTAGCCACATCCTACAATGAGCAGTTCTTC. Protein product: CSVGEPGLATSYNEQFF.